This TCR beta chain was profiled in a study of vaccination and CD4 T cells after COVID-19. The treatment is: approximately 9-day PBMC culture with coronavirus spike peptide pools or control peptides (ViraFEST assay). An Oncomine TCR Beta short-read assay was used to sequence the DNA from cultured CD4+ T cells. MiXCR was run by TCRdb on the PCR reads, yielding one entry per CDR3 protein. The table shows under 7,500 distinct CDR3 sequences, with around 79% occurring only once. Concerning this clonotype: As yet, its antigen is unknown.

Study observations and caveats: Convalescent patients showed a median approximately 89% of reactive clones that were seen only post-vaccination.

What was sequenced was CD4+ T cells from blood, cultured in vitro. The receptor's source is a human donor who had recovered from COVID-19.

CDR3 nucleotide sequence: TGCAATATTCCTGACAGTCAAATAGGAGGCACTGAAGCTTTCTTT. Translating gives CNIPDSQIGGTEAFF. The rearrangement joins TRBV20-1 to TRBJ1-1, with D tentatively TRBD1 (5 bases). This CDR3 comprises 15 residues. Germline V gives CDR1 DFQATT, CDR2 SNEGSKA (reference sequence).